The entry below gives a single TCR beta chain sequence along with its context. The sample comes from a study of OX40 agonist ivuxolimab in advanced cancers. Study-wide background: Patient treatment consisted of intravenous ivuxolimab administration every 2 weeks at 0.01 to 10 mg/kg.

Sequencing used immunoSEQ multiplex PCR; TCRdb keeps in-frame clones, though not all of them. The sample records more than 65,000 clones, nearly 90% being singletons. The receptor was isolated from an adult with an advanced solid tumor such as melanoma, head and neck, liver or kidney cancer. This specimen consisted of CD4+ or CD8+ T cells sorted from blood, obtained in a trial of the OX40 agonist ivuxolimab.

The CDR3 loop reads CASSSVPPRFSGNTIYF. CDR3 DNA: TGTGCCAGCAGTTCGGTCCCCCCACGGTTCTCTGGAAACACCATATATTTT. The V call is TRBV27, the J call TRBJ1-3; D gene unclear. CDR3 length: 17 residues. CDR1 and CDR2 from the germline V gene are MNHEY and SMNVEV (reference sequence). Trimming took 4 bases from V and 0 from J, leaving 16 bases between them.